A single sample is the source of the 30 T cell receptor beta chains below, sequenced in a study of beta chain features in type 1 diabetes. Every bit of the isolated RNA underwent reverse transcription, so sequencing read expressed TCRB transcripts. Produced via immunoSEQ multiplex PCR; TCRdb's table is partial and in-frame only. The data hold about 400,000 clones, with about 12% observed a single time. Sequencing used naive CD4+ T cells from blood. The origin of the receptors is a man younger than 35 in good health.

This CDR3 reads CASSQETGTSGPSSYEQYF. CDR3 bases: TGTGCCAGCAGCCAAGAGACAGGGACTAGCGGGCCTAGCTCCTACGAGCAGTACTTC. The chain combines TRBV4-2 with TRBJ2-7; 12 nucleotides line up with TRBD2. Per the germline V gene, CDR1 is LGHNA and CDR2 is YNFKEQ. The junction had 9 bases not matched to a gene; V was cut back by 0 bases and J by 0 bases. CDR3 length: 19 residues.

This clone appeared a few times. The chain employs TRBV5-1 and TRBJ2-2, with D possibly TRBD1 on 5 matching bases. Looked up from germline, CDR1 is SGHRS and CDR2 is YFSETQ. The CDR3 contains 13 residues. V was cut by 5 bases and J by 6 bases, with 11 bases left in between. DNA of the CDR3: TGCGCCAGCAGTCCAGGGCCGGCCGGGGAGCTGTTTTTT. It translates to CASSPGPAGELFF.

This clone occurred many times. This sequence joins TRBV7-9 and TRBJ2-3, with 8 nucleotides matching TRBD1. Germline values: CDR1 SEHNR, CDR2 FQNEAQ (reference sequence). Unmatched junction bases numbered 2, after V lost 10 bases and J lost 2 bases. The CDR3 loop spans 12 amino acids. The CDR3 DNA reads TGTGCCACGGACAGGGACACAGATACGCAGTATTTT. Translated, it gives CATDRDTDTQYF.

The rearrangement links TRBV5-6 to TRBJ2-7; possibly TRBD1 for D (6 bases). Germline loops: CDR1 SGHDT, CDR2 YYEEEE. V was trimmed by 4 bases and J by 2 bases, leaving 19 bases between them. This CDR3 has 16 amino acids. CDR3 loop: CASSQAGTRMTYEQYF. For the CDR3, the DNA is TGTGCCAGCAGCCAGGCAGGGACACGGATGACCTACGAGCAGTACTTC.

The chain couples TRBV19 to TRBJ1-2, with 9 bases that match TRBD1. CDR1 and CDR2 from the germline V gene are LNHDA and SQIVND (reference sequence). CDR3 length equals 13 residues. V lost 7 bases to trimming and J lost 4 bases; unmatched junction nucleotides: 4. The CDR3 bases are TGTGCCAGTATCCCGGACAGGGGCTATGGCTACACCTTC. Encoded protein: CASIPDRGYGYTF.

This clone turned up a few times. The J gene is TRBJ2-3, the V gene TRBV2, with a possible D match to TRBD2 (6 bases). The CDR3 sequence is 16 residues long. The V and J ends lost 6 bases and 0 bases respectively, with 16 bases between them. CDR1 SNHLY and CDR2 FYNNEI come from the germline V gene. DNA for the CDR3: TGTGCCAGCAGGGACCTAGCGTCAACCAGCACAGATACGCAGTATTTT. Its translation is CASRDLASTSTDTQYF. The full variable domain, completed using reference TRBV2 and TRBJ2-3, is EPEVTQTPSHQVTQMGQEVILRCVPISNHLYFYWYRQILGQKVEFLVSFYNNEISEKSEIFDDQFSVERPDGSNFTLKIRSTKLEDSAMYFCASRDLASTSTDTQYFGPGTRLTVL.

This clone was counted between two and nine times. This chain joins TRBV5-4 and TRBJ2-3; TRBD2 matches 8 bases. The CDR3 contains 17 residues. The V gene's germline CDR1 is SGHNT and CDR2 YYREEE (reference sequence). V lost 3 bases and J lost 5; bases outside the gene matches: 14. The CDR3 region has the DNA TGTGCCAGCAGCTCCCGATTGGGGGCGGGGGGTATAGATACGCAGTATTTT. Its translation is CASSSRLGAGGIDTQYF. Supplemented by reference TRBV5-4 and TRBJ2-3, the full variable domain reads ETGVTQSPTHLIKTRGQQVTLRCSSQSGHNTVSWYQQALGQGPQFIFQYYREEENGRGNFPPRFSGLQFPNYSSELNVNALELDDSALYLCASSSRLGAGGIDTQYFGPGTRLTVL.

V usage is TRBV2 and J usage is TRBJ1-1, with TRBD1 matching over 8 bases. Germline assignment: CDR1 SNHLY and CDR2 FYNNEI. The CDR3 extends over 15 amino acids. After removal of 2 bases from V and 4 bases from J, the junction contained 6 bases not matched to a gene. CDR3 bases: TGTGCCAGCAGTGAAAGTCCAGGGGGCGGCACTGAAGCTTTCTTT. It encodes CASSESPGGGTEAFF.

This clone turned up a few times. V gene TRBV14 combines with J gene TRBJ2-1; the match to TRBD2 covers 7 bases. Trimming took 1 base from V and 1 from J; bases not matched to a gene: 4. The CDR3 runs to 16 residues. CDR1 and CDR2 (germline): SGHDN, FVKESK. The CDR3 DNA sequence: TGTGCCAGCAGCCAAGTGGGAGGGAGGTCCTACAATGAGCAGTTCTTC. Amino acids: CASSQVGGRSYNEQFF.

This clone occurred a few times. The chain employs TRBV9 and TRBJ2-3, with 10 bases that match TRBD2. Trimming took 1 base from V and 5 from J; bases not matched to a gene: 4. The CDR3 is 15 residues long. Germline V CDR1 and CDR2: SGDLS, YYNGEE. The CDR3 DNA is TGTGCCAGCAGCGTATCCAGCGGGGGGGGAGATACGCAGTATTTT. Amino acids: CASSVSSGGGDTQYF.

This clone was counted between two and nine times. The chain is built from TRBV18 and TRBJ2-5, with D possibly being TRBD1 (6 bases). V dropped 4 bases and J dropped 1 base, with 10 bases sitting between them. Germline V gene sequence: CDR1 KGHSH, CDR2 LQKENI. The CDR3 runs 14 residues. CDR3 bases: TGTGCCAGCTCACTCCGGACAGTCCAAGAGACCCAGTACTTC. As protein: CASSLRTVQETQYF.

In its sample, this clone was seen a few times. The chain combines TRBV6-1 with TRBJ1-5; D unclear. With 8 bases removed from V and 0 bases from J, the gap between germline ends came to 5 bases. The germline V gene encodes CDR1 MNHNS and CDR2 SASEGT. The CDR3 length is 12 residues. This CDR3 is CASAGSNQPQHF. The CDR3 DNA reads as TGTGCCAGCGCGGGTAGCAATCAGCCCCAGCATTTT.

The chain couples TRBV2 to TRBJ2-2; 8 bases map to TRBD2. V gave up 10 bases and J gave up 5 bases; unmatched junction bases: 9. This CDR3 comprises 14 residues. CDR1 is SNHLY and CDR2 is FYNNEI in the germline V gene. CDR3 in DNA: TGTGCCACCGCGGGGGGCCCCGGGACCGGGGAGCTGTTTTTT. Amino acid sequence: CATAGGPGTGELFF.

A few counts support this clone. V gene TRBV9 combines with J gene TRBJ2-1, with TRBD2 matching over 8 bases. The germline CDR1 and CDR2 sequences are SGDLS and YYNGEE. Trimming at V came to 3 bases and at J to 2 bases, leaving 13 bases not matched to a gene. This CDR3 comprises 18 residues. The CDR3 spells CASSARTSSLGTYNEQFF. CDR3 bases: TGTGCCAGCAGCGCAAGGACTAGCAGCTTAGGGACCTACAATGAGCAGTTCTTC.

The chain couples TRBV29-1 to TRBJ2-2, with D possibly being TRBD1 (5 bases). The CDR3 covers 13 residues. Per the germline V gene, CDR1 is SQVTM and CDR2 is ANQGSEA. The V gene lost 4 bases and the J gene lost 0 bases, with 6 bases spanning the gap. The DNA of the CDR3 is TGCAGCGTTGGACAGTCGAACACCGGGGAGCTGTTTTTT. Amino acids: CSVGQSNTGELFF.

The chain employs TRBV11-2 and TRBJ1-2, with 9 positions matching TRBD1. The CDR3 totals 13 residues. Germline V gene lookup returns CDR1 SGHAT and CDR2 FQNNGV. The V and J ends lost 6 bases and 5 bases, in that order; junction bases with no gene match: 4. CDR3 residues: CASRRTGEYGYTF. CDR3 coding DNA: TGTGCCAGCAGGCGGACAGGGGAATATGGCTACACCTTC.

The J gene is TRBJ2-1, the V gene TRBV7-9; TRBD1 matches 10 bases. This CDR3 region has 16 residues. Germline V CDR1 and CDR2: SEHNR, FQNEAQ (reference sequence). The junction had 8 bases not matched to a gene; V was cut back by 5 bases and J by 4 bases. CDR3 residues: CASSQREGQGYNEQFF. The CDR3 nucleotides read TGTGCCAGCAGCCAACGGGAGGGACAGGGGTACAATGAGCAGTTCTTC. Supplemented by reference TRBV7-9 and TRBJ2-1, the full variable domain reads DTGVSQNPRHKITKRGQNVTFRCDPISEHNRLYWYRQTLGQGPEFLTYFQNEAQLEKSRLLSDRFSAERPKGSFSTLEIQRTEQGDSAMYLCASSQREGQGYNEQFFGPGTRLTVL.

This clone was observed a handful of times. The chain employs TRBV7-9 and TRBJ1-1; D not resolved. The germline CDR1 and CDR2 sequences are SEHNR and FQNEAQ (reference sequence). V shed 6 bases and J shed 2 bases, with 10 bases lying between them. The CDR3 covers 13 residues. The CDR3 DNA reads TGTGCCAGCAGGGCGACGGGAAACACTGAAGCTTTCTTT. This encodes CASRATGNTEAFF. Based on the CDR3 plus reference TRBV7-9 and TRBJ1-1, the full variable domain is DTGVSQNPRHKITKRGQNVTFRCDPISEHNRLYWYRQTLGQGPEFLTYFQNEAQLEKSRLLSDRFSAERPKGSFSTLEIQRTEQGDSAMYLCASRATGNTEAFFGQGTRLTVV.

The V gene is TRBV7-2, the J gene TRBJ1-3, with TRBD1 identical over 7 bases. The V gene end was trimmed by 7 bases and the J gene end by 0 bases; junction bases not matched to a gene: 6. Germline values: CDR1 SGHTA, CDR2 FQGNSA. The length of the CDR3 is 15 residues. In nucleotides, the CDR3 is TGTGCCAGCAACCTACAGGGGCCCTCTGGAAACACCATATATTTT. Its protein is CASNLQGPSGNTIYF.

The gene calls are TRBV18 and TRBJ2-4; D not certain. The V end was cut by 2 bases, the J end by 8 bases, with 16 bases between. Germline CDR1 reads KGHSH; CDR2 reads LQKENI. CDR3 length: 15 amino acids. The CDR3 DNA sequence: TGTGCCAGCTCACCAATGGTGAACTCCGGAGACATTCAGTACTTC. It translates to CASSPMVNSGDIQYF.

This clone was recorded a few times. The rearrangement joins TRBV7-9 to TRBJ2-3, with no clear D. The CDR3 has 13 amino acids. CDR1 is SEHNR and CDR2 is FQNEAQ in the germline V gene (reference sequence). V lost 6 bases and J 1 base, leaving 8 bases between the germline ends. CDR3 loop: CASSSSGTDTQYF. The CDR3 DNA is TGTGCCAGCAGTTCCTCTGGCACAGATACGCAGTATTTT.

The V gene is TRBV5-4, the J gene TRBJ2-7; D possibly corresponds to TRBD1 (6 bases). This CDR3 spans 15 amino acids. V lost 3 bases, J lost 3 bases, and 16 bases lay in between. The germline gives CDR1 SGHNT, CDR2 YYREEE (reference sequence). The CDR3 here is CASSSSVTGNYEQYF. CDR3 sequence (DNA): TGTGCCAGCAGCTCGTCCGTTACAGGGAACTACGAGCAGTACTTC.

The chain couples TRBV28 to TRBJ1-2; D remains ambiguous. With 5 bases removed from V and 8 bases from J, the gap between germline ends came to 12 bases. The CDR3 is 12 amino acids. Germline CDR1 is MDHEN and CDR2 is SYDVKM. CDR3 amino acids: CASSPEVEGYTF. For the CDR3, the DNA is TGTGCCAGCAGTCCCGAGGTAGAAGGCTACACCTTC.

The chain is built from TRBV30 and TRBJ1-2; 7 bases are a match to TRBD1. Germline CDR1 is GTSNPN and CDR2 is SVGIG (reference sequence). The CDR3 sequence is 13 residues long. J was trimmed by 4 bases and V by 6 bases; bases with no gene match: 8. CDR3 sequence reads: CACPFGTVYGYTF. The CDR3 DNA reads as TGTGCCTGTCCATTCGGGACAGTCTATGGCTACACCTTC. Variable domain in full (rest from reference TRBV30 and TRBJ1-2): SQTIHQWPATLVQPVGSPLSLECTVEGTSNPNLYWYRQAAGRGLQLLFYSVGIGQISSEVPQNLSASRPQDRQFILSSKKLLLSDSGFYLCACPFGTVYGYTFGSGTRLTVV.

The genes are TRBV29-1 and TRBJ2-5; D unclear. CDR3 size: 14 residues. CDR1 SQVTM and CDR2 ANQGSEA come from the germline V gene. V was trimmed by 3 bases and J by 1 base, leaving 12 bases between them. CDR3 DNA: TGCAGCGTTGACACGTGGGCAGGCCAAGAGACCCAGTACTTC. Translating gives CSVDTWAGQETQYF.

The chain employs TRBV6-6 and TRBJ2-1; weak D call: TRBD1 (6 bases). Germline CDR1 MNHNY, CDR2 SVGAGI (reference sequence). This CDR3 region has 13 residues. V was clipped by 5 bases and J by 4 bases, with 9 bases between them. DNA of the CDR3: TGTGCCAGCAGTAACAGGGTTTACAATGAGCAGTTCTTC. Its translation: CASSNRVYNEQFF.

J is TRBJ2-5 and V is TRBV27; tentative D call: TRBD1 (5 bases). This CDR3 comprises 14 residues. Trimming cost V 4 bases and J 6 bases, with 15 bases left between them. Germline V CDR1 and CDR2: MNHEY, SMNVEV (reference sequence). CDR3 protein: CASSSTPGMKTQYF. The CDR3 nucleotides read TGTGCCAGCAGTTCGACCCCAGGGATGAAGACCCAGTACTTC.

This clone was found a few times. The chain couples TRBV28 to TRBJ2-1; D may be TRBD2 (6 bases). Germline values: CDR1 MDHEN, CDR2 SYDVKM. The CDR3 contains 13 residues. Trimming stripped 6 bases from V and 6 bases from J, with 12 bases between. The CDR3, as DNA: TGTGCCAGCAGGGAGGGTAGCGGCAATGAGCAGTTCTTC. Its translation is CASREGSGNEQFF.

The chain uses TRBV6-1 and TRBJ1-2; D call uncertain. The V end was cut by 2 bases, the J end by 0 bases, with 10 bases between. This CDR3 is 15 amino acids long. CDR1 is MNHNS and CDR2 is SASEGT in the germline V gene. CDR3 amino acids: CASSENPGTNYGYTF. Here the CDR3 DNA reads TGTGCCAGCAGTGAAAATCCGGGAACTAACTATGGCTACACCTTC.

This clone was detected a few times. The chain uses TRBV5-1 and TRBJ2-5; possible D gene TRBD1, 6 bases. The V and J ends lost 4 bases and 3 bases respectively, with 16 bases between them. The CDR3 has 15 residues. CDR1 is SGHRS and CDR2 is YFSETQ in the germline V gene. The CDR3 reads CASSRQGNREETQYF. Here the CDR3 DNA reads TGCGCCAGCAGCCGGCAAGGGAACAGGGAAGAGACCCAGTACTTC.